Given below is one T cell receptor (beta chain) in context. What it binds is unknown. This record belongs to a study of T cells in Graves' hyperthyroidism and ophthalmopathy. Amplified TCR beta CDR3 regions derived from RNA transcripts. An initial round of RT-PCR targeting the TCR CDR3 relied on the HTBI primer set. TCRdb re-derived calls from the multiplex PCR reads in MiXCR, one entry per CDR3 protein. The data show over 550,000 distinct CDR3 sequences, approximately 15% seen once. Findings of the study overall: The authors' 13 V-J model separated ophthalmopathy from stable hyperthyroidism.

Diagnosis of hyperthyroidism was new in patients aged 18 to 65, and its duration was under 2 months. Uncontrolled infection, other autoimmune disease, pregnancy and lactation each barred patients from inclusion. The sample comprised blood. The clonotype comes from a woman younger than 30 with Graves' hyperthyroidism.

This CDR3 is CSASGGQDTQYF. As DNA, the CDR3 is TGCAGTGCTAGCGGGGGCCAAGATACGCAGTATTTT. This chain uses TRBV20-1 with TRBJ2-3, with D tentatively TRBD1 or TRBD2 (6 bases each). The CDR3 totals 12 residues. Trimming removed 3 bases from V and 5 bases from J, with 9 bases in between. From germline, CDR1 is DFQATT and CDR2 SNEGSKA (reference sequence).